This record looks at one T cell receptor (beta chain) sequence and its context. From germline, CDR1 is SNHLY and CDR2 FYNNEI. V dropped 6 bases and J dropped 3 bases, with 8 bases sitting between them. CDR3 length: 12 amino acids. The data derive from a study of cytomegalovirus exposure and HLA in healthy donors. Study context: Sequencing of about 179 million T cells in an earlier analysis found roughly 120 million unique TCR beta sequences.

The PCR ran on 60 Vbeta and 13 Jbeta primers. The repertoire was sequenced with immunoSEQ multiplex PCR; TCRdb's copy has only in-frame clones and lacks some. Of approximately 110,000 clones listed, about four fifths are singletons. The sequencing input was PBMCs. The sequence came from a man aged 30 to 45 in good health and CMV-seropositive. The chain carries TRBV2 and TRBJ2-5; unclear D gene. The chain's CDR3 is CASSYREETQYF. CDR3 sequence (DNA): TGTGCCAGCAGCTACCGCGAAGAGACCCAGTACTTC.